This T cell receptor beta chain was identified during a study of CD8 T cells in Susac syndrome. Germline CDR1 reads ENHRY; CDR2 reads SYGVKD. Trimming stripped 2 bases from V and 2 bases from J, with 6 bases between. The CDR3 covers 13 residues. When the RNA was reverse transcribed, random hexamers were used with an input of roughly 0.45 to 1 ug. An immunoSEQ multiplex PCR amplified TCR beta CDR3 over 54 Vbeta and 13 Jbeta. TCRdb fed the immunoSEQ multiplex PCR reads into MiXCR, producing one record per CDR3 protein. The sample lists around 170,000 distinct CDR3 sequences; roughly 94% were seen once. Negative isolation was used for CD8+ and CD4+ T cells and FACS enrichment for TEMRA cells.

The clonotype comes from a human donor in good health. The chain has TRBV10-3 and TRBJ2-5; D may be TRBD1 (6 bases). Sequences were obtained from CD4+ T cells from PBMCs. CDR3 protein: CAISERGQETQYF. CDR3 coding DNA: TGTGCCATCAGTGAGAGGGGGCAAGAGACCCAGTACTTC.